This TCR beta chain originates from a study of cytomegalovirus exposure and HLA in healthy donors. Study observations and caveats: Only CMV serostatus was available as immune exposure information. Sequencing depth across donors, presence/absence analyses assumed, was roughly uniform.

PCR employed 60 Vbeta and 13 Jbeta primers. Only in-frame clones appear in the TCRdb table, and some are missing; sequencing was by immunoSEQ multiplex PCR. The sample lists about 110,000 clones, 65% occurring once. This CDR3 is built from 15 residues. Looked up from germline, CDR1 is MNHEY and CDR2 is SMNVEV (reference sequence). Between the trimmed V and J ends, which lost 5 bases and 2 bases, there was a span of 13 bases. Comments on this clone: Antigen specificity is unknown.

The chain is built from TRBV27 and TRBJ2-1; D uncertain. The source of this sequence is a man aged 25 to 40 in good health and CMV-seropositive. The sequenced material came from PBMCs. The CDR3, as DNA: TGTGCCAGCAGTCCTGACCTTCGGGCCTACAATGAGCAGTTCTTC. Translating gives CASSPDLRAYNEQFF.